The rows below give T cell receptor beta chains drawn from one sample of a study of yellow fever vaccine responses in identical twins. MiXCR, run by TCRdb on the RT-PCR reads, gives a single entry per CDR3 protein. The sample has 15,000 or so distinct CDR3 sequences; roughly 84% are singletons. This material consisted of T cells from blood (PBMCs), unsorted or a sorted subset (not recorded which), taken before or after yellow fever vaccination (not recorded which). The receptor set was obtained from a woman between 18 and 29 years old who received the yellow fever vaccine. Each CDR3 is given with its conserved first and last residue. Each record gives: V gene, clone size, D gene, J gene, CDR3 DNA, CDR3 protein. A D gene is named only where the DNA matches it firmly. The size entry is marked missing in some rows and otherwise reads once, few, many or a size class.

TRBV28,NA,NA,TRBJ2-4,TGTGCCAGCAGCTCCCAGGGGCTACAAGCCAAAAACATTCAGTACTTC,CASSSQGLQAKNIQYF
TRBV10-3,few,NA,TRBJ1-1,TGTGCCATCAGTGTTGGGGTGCGGAATGAAGCTTTCTTT,CAISVGVRNEAFF
TRBV10-3,NA,TRBD1,TRBJ1-2,TGTGCCATCGTGGAGGGGGCTGATGGCGGCTACACCTTC,CAIVEGADGGYTF
TRBV5-4,NA,NA,TRBJ2-5,TGTGCCAGCAGCTTGGGTAGATTCCAAGAGACCCAGTACTTC,CASSLGRFQETQYF
TRBV20-1,NA,NA,TRBJ2-2,TGCAGTGCTCCGGACTTTACGGCCGGGGAGCTGTTTTTT,CSAPDFTAGELFF
TRBV20-1,NA,TRBD1,TRBJ2-6,TGCAGTGCTATCCTACAGGGGGCGAGGGCCAACGTCCTGACTTTC,CSAILQGARANVLTF
TRBV15,NA,NA,TRBJ1-3,TGTGCCACCCTGGGTCACCCCTCTGGAAACACCATATATTTT,CATLGHPSGNTIYF
TRBV11-2,NA,NA,TRBJ2-1,TGTGCCAGCAGCTTCATCTCAGAATATTACAATGAGCAGTTCTTC,CASSFISEYYNEQFF
TRBV10-3,NA,NA,TRBJ2-1,TGTGCCATCAGTGAGTCGACGGGCGATGAGCAGTTCTTC,CAISESTGDEQFF
TRBV6-5,once,NA,TRBJ2-7,TGTGCCAGCAGTTTGCAGGGTCCCGAGCAGTACTTC,CASSLQGPEQYF
TRBV12-3/TRBV12-4,NA,NA,TRBJ1-1,TGTGCCACCACCCCGGGAGCCGAAGCTTTCTTT,CATTPGAEAFF
TRBV18,NA,TRBD2,TRBJ2-1,TGTGCCAGCTCACCACCGAATAGCGGGCCCTACAATGAGCAGTTCTTC,CASSPPNSGPYNEQFF
TRBV20-1,NA,NA,TRBJ1-5,TGCAGTGCTAGAGGACCGTATAGCAATCAGCCCCAGCATTTT,CSARGPYSNQPQHF
TRBV12-3/TRBV12-4,NA,NA,TRBJ2-1,TGTGCCAGCAGTTTAAAGGCCAACAATGAGCAGTTCTTC,CASSLKANNEQFF
TRBV10-3,NA,TRBD1,TRBJ1-1,TGTGCCATCAGTGATAACAGGGGGCGCGAGAACACTGAAGCTTTCTTT,CAISDNRGRENTEAFF
TRBV19,NA,NA,TRBJ1-1,TGTGCCAGTACCCGGAGTCCGGTTGTCATGAACACTGAAGCTTTCTTT,CASTRSPVVMNTEAFF
TRBV18,NA,NA,TRBJ1-4,TGTGCCAGCTCACCCCACGCCATCGGGGCAGTTGGGGAAAAACTGTTTTTT,CASSPHAIGAVGEKLFF
TRBV4-2,NA,NA,TRBJ2-3,TGTGCCAGCAGCCAAGAAGGGGTAACCTCGCAGTATTTT,CASSQEGVTSQYF
TRBV11-1,NA,TRBD2,TRBJ2-7,TGTGCCAGCAGCCCTGGGCTAGCGGGAGGGCCCGGAACCTACGAGCAGTACTTC,CASSPGLAGGPGTYEQYF
TRBV29-1,NA,NA,TRBJ1-2,TGCAGCGTGGCCGAATTGGTACCCTATGGCTACACCTTC,CSVAELVPYGYTF
TRBV11-2,NA,NA,TRBJ2-2,TGTGCCAGCAGCGGCAGGACCCGTGTTATTACCGGGGAGCTGTTTTTT,CASSGRTRVITGELFF
TRBV12-3/TRBV12-4,NA,NA,TRBJ1-1,TGTGCCAGCAGTAGTTCGACGGTGAACACTGAAGCTTTCTTT,CASSSSTVNTEAFF
TRBV3-1,NA,TRBD1,TRBJ1-5,TGTGCCAGCAGCCCAAACAGGGGGAGCAATCAGCCCCAGCATTTT,CASSPNRGSNQPQHF